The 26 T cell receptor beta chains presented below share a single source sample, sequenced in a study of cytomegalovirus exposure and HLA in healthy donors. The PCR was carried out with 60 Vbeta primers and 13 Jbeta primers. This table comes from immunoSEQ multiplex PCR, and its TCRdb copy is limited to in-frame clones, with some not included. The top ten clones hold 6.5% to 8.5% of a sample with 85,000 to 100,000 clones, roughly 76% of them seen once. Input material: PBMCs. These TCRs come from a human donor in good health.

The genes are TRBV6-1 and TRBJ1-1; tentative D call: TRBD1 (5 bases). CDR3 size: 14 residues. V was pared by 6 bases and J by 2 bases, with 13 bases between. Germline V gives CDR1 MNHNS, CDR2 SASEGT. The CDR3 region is CASRSGWVNTEAFF. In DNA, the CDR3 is TGTGCCAGCAGGTCAGGGTGGGTTAACACTGAAGCTTTCTTT.

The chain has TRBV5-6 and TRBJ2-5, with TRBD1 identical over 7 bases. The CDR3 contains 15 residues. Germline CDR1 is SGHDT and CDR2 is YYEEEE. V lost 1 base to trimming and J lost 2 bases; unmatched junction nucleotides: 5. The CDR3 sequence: CASSLTPGQQETQYF. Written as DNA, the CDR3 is TGTGCCAGCAGCTTGACCCCGGGACAGCAAGAGACCCAGTACTTC.

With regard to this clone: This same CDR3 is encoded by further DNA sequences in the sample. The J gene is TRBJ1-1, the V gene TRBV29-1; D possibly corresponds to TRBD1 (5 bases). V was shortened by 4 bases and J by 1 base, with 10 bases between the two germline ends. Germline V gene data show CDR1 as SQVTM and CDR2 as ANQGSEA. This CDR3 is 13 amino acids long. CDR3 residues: CSVGTGGNTEAFF. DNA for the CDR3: TGCAGCGTTGGGACGGGGGGGAACACTGAAGCTTTCTTT. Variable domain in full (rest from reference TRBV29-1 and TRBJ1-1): SAVISQKPSRDICQRGTSLTIQCQVDSQVTMMFWYRQQPGQSLTLIATANQGSEATYESGFVIDKFPISRPNLTFSTLTVSNMSPEDSSIYLCSVGTGGNTEAFFGQGTRLTVV.

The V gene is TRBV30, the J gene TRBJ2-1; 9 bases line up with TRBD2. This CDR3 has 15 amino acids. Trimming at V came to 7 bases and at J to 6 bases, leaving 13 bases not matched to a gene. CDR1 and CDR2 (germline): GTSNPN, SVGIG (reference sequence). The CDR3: CASKMNSGSRNEQFF. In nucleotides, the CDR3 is TGTGCCTCCAAGATGAATAGCGGGAGCCGCAATGAGCAGTTCTTC.

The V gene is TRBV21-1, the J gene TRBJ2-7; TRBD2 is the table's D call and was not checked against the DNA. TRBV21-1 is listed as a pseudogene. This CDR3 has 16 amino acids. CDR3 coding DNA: TGTGCCAGCAGCAAAGAGTGTGGGACTAGCGGCTACGAGCAGTACTTC. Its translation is CASSKECGTSGYEQYF.

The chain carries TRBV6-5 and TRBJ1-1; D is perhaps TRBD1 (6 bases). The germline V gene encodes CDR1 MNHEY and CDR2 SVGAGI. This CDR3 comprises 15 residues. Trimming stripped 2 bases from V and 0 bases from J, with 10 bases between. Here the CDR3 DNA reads TGTGCCAGCAGTTACGCCTGGGGGCTGAACACTGAAGCTTTCTTT. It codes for CASSYAWGLNTEAFF.

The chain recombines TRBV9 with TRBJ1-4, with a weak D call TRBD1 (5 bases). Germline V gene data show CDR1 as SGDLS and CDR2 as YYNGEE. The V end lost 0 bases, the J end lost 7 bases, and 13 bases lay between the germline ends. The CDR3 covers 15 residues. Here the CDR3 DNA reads TGTGCCAGCAGCGTAGGACGACAGCGACCTGAAAAACTGTTTTTT. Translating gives CASSVGRQRPEKLFF. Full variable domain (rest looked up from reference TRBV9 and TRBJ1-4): DSGVTQTPKHLITATGQRVTLRCSPRSGDLSVYWYQQSLDQGLQFLIQYYNGEERAKGNILERFSAQQFPDLHSELNLSSLELGDSALYFCASSVGRQRPEKLFFGSGTQLSVL.

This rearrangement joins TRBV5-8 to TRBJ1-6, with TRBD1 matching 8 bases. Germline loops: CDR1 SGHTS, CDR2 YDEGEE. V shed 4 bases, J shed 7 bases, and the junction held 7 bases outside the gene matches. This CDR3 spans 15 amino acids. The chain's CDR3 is CASSLRTGYNSPLHF. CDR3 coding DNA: TGTGCCAGCAGCCTCCGGACAGGGTACAATTCACCCCTCCACTTT.

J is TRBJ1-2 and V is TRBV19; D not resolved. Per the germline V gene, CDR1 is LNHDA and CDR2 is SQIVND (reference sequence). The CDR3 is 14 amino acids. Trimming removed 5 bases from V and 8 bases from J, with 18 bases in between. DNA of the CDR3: TGTGCCAGTAGTCCAACCCCAAGGGAGGGCGGCTACACCTTC. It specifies CASSPTPREGGYTF.

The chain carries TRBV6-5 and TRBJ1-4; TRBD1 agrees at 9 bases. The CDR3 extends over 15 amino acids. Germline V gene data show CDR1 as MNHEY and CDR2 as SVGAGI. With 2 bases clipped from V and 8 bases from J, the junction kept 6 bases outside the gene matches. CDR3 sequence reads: CASSYAGTGFEKLFF. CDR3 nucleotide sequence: TGTGCCAGCAGTTACGCCGGGACAGGGTTCGAAAAACTGTTTTTT.

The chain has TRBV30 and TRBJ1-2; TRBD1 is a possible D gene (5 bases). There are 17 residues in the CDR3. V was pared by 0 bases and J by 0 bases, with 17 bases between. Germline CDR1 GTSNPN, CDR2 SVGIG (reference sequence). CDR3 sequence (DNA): TGTGCCTGGAGTGTGGAGGGGAAGAAAACAGCTAACTATGGCTACACCTTC. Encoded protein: CAWSVEGKKTANYGYTF.

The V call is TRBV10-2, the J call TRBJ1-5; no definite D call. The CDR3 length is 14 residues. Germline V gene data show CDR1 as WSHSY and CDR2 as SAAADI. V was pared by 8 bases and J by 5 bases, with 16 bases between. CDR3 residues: CASATGLADQPQHF. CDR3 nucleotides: TGCGCCAGCGCGACGGGGTTGGCGGATCAGCCCCAGCATTTT.

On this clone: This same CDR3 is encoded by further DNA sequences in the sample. CDR3 amino acids: CAWSVQGKAFF. CDR3 in DNA: TGTGCCTGGAGTGTACAGGGAAAAGCTTTCTTT. This chain connects TRBV30 to TRBJ1-1; D may be TRBD1 (6 bases). CDR1 and CDR2 from the germline V gene are GTSNPN and SVGIG (reference sequence). The V end was cut by 0 bases, the J end by 9 bases, with 8 bases between. The CDR3 runs 11 residues.

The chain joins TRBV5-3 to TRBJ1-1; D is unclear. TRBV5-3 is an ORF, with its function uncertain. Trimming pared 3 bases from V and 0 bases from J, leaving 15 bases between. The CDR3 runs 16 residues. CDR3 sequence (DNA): TGTGCCAGAAGCTACAGTTTTCGGGGATTGAACACTGAAGCTTTCTTT. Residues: CARSYSFRGLNTEAFF.

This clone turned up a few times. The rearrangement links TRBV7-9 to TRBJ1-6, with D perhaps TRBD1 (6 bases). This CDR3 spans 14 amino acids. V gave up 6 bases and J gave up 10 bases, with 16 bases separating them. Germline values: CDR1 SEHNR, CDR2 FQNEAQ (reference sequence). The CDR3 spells CASRPDSGRSPLHF. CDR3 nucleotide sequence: TGTGCCAGCAGGCCGGACAGTGGCAGGTCACCCCTCCACTTT.

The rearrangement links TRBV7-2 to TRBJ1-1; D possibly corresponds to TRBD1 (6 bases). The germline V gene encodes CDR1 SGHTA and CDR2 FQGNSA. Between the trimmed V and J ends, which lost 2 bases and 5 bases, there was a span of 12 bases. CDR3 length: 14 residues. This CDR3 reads CASSLPGTGTEAFF. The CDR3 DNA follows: TGTGCCAGCAGCTTACCTGGTACAGGGACTGAAGCTTTCTTT.

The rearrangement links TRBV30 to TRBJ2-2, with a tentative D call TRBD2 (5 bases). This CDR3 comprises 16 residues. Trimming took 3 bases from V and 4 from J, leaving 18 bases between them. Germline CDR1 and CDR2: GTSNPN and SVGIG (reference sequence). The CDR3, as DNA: TGTGCCTGGAGAAGCCCTAGCCGAGCCGGCACCGGGGAGCTGTTTTTT. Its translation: CAWRSPSRAGTGELFF.

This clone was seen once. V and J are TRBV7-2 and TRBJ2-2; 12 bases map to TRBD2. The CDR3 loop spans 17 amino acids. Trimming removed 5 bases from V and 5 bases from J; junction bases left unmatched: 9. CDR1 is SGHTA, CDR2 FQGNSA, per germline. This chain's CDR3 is CASSPDGLAGRTGELFF. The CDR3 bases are TGTGCCAGCAGCCCCGACGGACTAGCGGGAAGAACCGGGGAGCTGTTTTTT. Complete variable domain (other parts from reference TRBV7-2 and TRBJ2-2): GAGVSQSPSNKVTEKGKDVELRCDPISGHTALYWYRQSLGQGLEFLIYFQGNSAPDKSGLPSDRFSAERTGGSVSTLTIQRTQQEDSAVYLCASSPDGLAGRTGELFFGEGSRLTVL.

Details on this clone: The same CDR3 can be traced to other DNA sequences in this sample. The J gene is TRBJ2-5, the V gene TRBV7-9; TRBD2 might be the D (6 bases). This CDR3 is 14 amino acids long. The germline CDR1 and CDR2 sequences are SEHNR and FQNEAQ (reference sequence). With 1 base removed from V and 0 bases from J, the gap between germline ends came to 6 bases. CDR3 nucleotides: TGTGCCAGCAGCTTAGGCGGGAACCAAGAGACCCAGTACTTC. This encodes CASSLGGNQETQYF.

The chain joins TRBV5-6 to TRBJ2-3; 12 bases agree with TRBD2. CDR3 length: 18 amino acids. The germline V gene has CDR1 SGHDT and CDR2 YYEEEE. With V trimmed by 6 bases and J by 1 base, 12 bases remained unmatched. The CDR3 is CASNPVGTSGSGTDTQYF. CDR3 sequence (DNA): TGTGCCAGCAACCCGGTTGGGACTAGCGGGTCGGGCACAGATACGCAGTATTTT. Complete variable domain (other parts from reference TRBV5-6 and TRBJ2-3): DAGVTQSPTHLIKTRGQQVTLRCSPKSGHDTVSWYQQALGQGPQFIFQYYEEEERQRGNFPDRFSGHQFPNYSSELNVNALLLGDSALYLCASNPVGTSGSGTDTQYFGPGTRLTVL.

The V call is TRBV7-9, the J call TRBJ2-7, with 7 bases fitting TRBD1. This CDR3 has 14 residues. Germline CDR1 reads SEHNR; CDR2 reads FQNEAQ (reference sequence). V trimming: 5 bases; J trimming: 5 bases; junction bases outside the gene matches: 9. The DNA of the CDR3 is TGTGCCAGCAGCCAGAGACAGGGTTACCACGAGCAGTACTTC. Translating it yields CASSQRQGYHEQYF.

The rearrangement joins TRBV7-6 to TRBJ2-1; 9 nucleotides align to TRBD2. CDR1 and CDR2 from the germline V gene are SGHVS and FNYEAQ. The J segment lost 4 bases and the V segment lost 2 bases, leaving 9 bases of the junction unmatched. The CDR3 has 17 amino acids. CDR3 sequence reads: CASSLRAGGISYNEQFF. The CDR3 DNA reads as TGTGCCAGCAGCTTAAGGGCGGGGGGGATTTCTTACAATGAGCAGTTCTTC.

CDR3 sequence reads: CAWKLGASTDTQYF. The CDR3 DNA sequence: TGTGCCTGGAAGTTAGGAGCTAGCACAGATACGCAGTATTTT. The chain couples TRBV30 to TRBJ2-3; D remains ambiguous. From germline, CDR1 is GTSNPN and CDR2 SVGIG (reference sequence). CDR3 size: 14 residues. V was pared by 4 bases and J by 0 bases, with 11 bases between.

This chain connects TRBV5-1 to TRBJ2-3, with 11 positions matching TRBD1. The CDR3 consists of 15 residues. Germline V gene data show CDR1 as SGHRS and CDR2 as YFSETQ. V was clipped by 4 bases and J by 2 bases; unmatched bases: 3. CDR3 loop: CASSRTGGNTDTQYF. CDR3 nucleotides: TGCGCCAGCAGCCGGACAGGGGGCAACACAGATACGCAGTATTTT.

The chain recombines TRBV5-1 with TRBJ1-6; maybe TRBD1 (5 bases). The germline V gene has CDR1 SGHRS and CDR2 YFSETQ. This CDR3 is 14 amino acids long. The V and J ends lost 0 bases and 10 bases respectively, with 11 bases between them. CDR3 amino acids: CASSLGGADSPLHF. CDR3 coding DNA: TGCGCCAGCAGCTTGGGTGGGGCAGACTCACCCCTCCACTTT. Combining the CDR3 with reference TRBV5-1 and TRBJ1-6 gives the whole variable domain KAGVTQTPRYLIKTRGQQVTLSCSPISGHRSVSWYQQTPGQGLQFLFEYFSETQRNKGNFPGRFSGRQFSNSRSEMNVSTLELGDSALYLCASSLGGADSPLHFGNGTRLTVT.

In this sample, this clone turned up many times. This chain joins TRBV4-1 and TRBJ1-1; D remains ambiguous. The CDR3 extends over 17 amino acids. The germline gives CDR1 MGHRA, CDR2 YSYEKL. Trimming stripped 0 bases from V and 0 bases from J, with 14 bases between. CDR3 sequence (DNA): TGCGCCAGCAGCCAAGATGCCCCAGAAGCGCTGAACACTGAAGCTTTCTTT. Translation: CASSQDAPEALNTEAFF.